This passage covers 30 T cell receptor beta chains from one sample sequenced in a study of long-term antiretroviral therapy in people with HIV (dated by TCRdb to about 2022). Sequencing of the TRB variable region was done with the immunoSEQ hsTCRB v3.0 assay at survey level resolution. Entries here come from immuneACCESS through TCRdb and include only in-frame sequences with V and J called. Some clones fail to appear in such tables; in the studies checked, an unresolved V gene covers under half of the shortfall, and the cause of the remainder is unknown. The sample contains around 19,000 clones, 82% of them found a single time. The biggest ten clones account for about 10% of the sample. The specimen comprised unsorted PBMCs, sampled 2.4 years after starting antiretroviral therapy. Every receptor here comes from a man aged 40-55 years with HIV.

The chain links TRBV27 to TRBJ1-2, with TRBD1 matching over 8 bases. Germline lookup yields CDR1 MNHEY and CDR2 SMNVEV (reference sequence). The ends lost 6 bases at V and 4 bases at J; junction bases unmatched: 10. This CDR3 is 15 amino acids long. DNA for the CDR3: TGTGCCAGCAGGAAGACAGGGGCCGGTAGCTATGGCTACACCTTC. Translating gives CASRKTGAGSYGYTF.

V and J are TRBV6-1 and TRBJ2-3, with 9 bases that match TRBD2. Trimming at V came to 2 bases and at J to 4 bases, leaving 7 bases not matched to a gene. Germline CDR1 is MNHNS and CDR2 is SASEGT. The CDR3 consists of 16 residues. For the CDR3, the DNA is TGTGCCAGCAGTGAACTGCGGGGGGGTCCCCCAGATACGCAGTATTTT. It yields the protein CASSELRGGPPDTQYF.

The rearrangement uses TRBV21-1 and TRBJ2-1. TRBV21-1 is a known pseudogene. There are 15 residues in the CDR3. The CDR3 is CASTKGGRGTVEQFF. Here the CDR3 DNA reads TGTGCCAGCACTAAAGGGGGGCGGGGTACGGTCGAGCAGTTCTTC.

V usage is TRBV6-4 and J usage is TRBJ2-3, with D possibly matching TRBD1 (6 bases). Germline lookup yields CDR1 MRHNA and CDR2 SNTAGT. CDR3 length: 13 residues. The V gene lost 2 bases and the J gene lost 4 bases, with 7 bases spanning the gap. The CDR3 region has the DNA TGTGCCAGCAGTGACGGGGGCGCAGATACGCAGTATTTT. Its translation: CASSDGGADTQYF.

CDR3 DNA: TGCGCCACCGCTGCGTCGAGCTCCTACAATGAGCAGTTCTTC. Amino acid sequence: CATAASSSYNEQFF. The chain employs TRBV10-1 and TRBJ2-1; D is unresolved. There are 14 residues in the CDR3. Trimming stripped 10 bases from V and 0 bases from J, with 13 bases between. Germline V gives CDR1 WNHNN, CDR2 SYGVQD (reference sequence).

The rearrangement links TRBV6-6 to TRBJ2-1; perhaps TRBD2 as D (6 bases). The CDR3 runs to 15 residues. V lost 2 bases and J lost 11, with 19 bases in between. Germline CDR1 reads MNHNY; CDR2 reads SVGAGI (reference sequence). The DNA for the CDR3 is TGTGCCAGCAGTTACCCGAACGGCGGGACGTACCAGCAGTTCTTC. It is translated as CASSYPNGGTYQQFF.

This CDR3 is CSVRQGVYTQYF. The CDR3 DNA sequence: TGCAGCGTTCGACAGGGGGTATATACGCAGTATTTT. This chain connects TRBV29-1 to TRBJ2-3, with TRBD1 matching over 9 bases. There are 12 residues in the CDR3. CDR1 and CDR2 from the germline V gene are SQVTM and ANQGSEA. V lost 5 bases and J lost 7; bases outside the gene matches: 4.

The chain combines TRBV28 with TRBJ1-1, with a weak D call TRBD1 (5 bases). The CDR3 covers 13 residues. Germline assignment: CDR1 MDHEN and CDR2 SYDVKM. Trimming stripped 5 bases from V and 0 bases from J, with 7 bases between. The CDR3 DNA is TGTGCCAGCAGTCTGACAGTGAACACTGAAGCTTTCTTT. Amino acids: CASSLTVNTEAFF.

Remarks on this clone: This specimen includes other DNA sequences encoding the same CDR3. The chain joins TRBV11-3 to TRBJ2-2, with D maybe TRBD1 (6 bases). The V end lost 5 bases, the J end lost 5 bases, and 9 bases lay between the germline ends. The CDR3 is made up of 13 amino acids. Germline V gene sequence: CDR1 SGHNT, CDR2 YENEEA. The CDR3 nucleotides read TGTGCCAGCAGCCTGGACAGAACCGGGGAGCTGTTTTTT. It yields the protein CASSLDRTGELFF.

CDR3 nucleotide sequence: TGTGCCAGCAGAACGACAGGGGGCAGAGCTTTCTTT. This codes for CASRTTGGRAFF. The chain combines TRBV6-5 with TRBJ1-1, with 10 bases lining up with TRBD1. This CDR3 contains 12 residues. After removal of 6 bases from V and 10 bases from J, the junction contained 5 bases not matched to a gene. Germline V gives CDR1 MNHEY, CDR2 SVGAGI.

This chain connects TRBV27 to TRBJ2-2; a weak D match, TRBD2 (5 bases). This CDR3 contains 12 residues. Germline CDR1 reads MNHEY; CDR2 reads SMNVEV (reference sequence). Trimming left V 3 bases short and J 8 bases short, with 7 bases between. This chain's CDR3 is CASSFRGGELFF. DNA for the CDR3: TGTGCCAGCAGTTTCCGGGGAGGGGAGCTGTTTTTT.

The CDR3: CASSYLAGGPTYEQYF. The CDR3 region has the DNA TGTGCCAGCAGCTACCTGGCGGGAGGCCCTACCTACGAGCAGTACTTC. The V gene is TRBV11-2, the J gene TRBJ2-7; 8 positions agree with TRBD2. The CDR3 is 16 amino acids. Trimming removed 4 bases from V and 2 bases from J; junction bases left unmatched: 10. Germline V gene lookup returns CDR1 SGHAT and CDR2 FQNNGV.

The gene calls are TRBV28 and TRBJ1-1, with no clear D. Per the germline V gene, CDR1 is MDHEN and CDR2 is SYDVKM. V lost 3 bases and J 3 bases, leaving 8 bases between the germline ends. This CDR3 has 13 amino acids. The CDR3 sequence: CASSFQDHTEAFF. CDR3 sequence (DNA): TGTGCCAGCAGTTTTCAGGACCACACTGAAGCTTTCTTT.

This clone was observed a handful of times. The chain combines TRBV6-5 with TRBJ1-5; unclear D gene. CDR3 length: 15 residues. V was clipped by 6 bases and J by 5 bases, with 17 bases between them. Germline CDR1 and CDR2: MNHEY and SVGAGI. The CDR3 DNA reads as TGTGCCAGCAGCGGCCCGGACGTTAGAGATCAGCCCCAGCATTTT. It translates to CASSGPDVRDQPQHF.

The gene calls are TRBV7-8 and TRBJ2-6; D not certain. CDR3 length: 16 residues. With 0 bases removed from V and 0 bases from J, the gap between germline ends came to 6 bases. The germline V gene encodes CDR1 SGHVS and CDR2 FQNEAQ. The CDR3 protein is CASSLASASGANVLTF. CDR3 coding DNA: TGTGCCAGCAGCTTAGCGTCCGCCTCTGGGGCCAACGTCCTGACTTTC.

The gene calls are TRBV11-2 and TRBJ2-7, with D perhaps being TRBD1 or TRBD2 (5 bases each). CDR1 is SGHAT, CDR2 FQNNGV, per germline. The CDR3 contains 15 residues. V lost 0 bases and J lost 4, with 13 bases in between. DNA for the CDR3: TGTGCCAGCAGCTTAGATCCGGGGCCAACGTACGAGCAGTACTTC. It yields the protein CASSLDPGPTYEQYF.

The sample holds one count of this clone. V usage is TRBV5-1 and J usage is TRBJ2-5, with 12 positions matching TRBD2. J gave up 2 bases and V 1 base, and 9 bases lay outside the gene matches. This CDR3 has 18 residues. Germline V gene data show CDR1 as SGHRS and CDR2 as YFSETQ. The CDR3 nucleotides are TGCGCCAGCAGCTTGCCCCATCTAGCGGGAGGGCTACAAGAGACCCAGTACTTC. It codes for CASSLPHLAGGLQETQYF.

The rearrangement links TRBV20-1 to TRBJ2-1, with TRBD2 as a possible D gene (5 bases). The CDR3 extends over 11 amino acids. V lost 3 bases and J 5 bases, leaving 5 bases between the germline ends. Germline V gene lookup returns CDR1 DFQATT and CDR2 SNEGSKA (reference sequence). For the CDR3, the DNA is TGCAGTGCTAGGGGAGACAATGAGCAGTTCTTC. This gives the protein CSARGDNEQFF.

This rearrangement joins TRBV6-1 to TRBJ2-7; possibly TRBD2 for D (5 bases). Germline CDR1 is MNHNS and CDR2 is SASEGT. V dropped 3 bases and J dropped 3 bases, with 6 bases sitting between them. CDR3 size: 12 residues. This CDR3 reads CASSDGNYEQYF. The CDR3 DNA sequence: TGTGCCAGCAGTGACGGGAACTACGAGCAGTACTTC.

This clone was counted only a few times. The J gene is TRBJ2-1, the V gene TRBV5-1; 10 bases are shared with TRBD2. The V gene end was trimmed by 3 bases and the J gene end by 2 bases; junction bases not matched to a gene: 14. Germline V gene data show CDR1 as SGHRS and CDR2 as YFSETQ. The CDR3 covers 19 residues. The CDR3 protein is CASSWVLAGVPSPYNEQFF. DNA for the CDR3: TGCGCCAGCAGCTGGGTTCTAGCGGGGGTGCCAAGCCCCTACAATGAGCAGTTCTTC.

The chain links TRBV7-9 to TRBJ2-7; D is possibly TRBD1 (6 bases). V was trimmed by 5 bases and J by 0 bases, leaving 8 bases between them. This CDR3 has 13 residues. Per germline, CDR1 SEHNR and CDR2 FQNEAQ (reference sequence). The CDR3: CASSRDNSYEQYF. CDR3 bases: TGTGCCAGCAGCCGGGACAACTCCTACGAGCAGTACTTC.

CDR3 coding DNA: TGCGCCAGCAGTGGCCAGCGGGGGACCACAGATACGCAGTATTTT. Its protein is CASSGQRGTTDTQYF. This chain links TRBV10-1 with TRBJ2-3; 8 positions match TRBD2. J was trimmed by 2 bases and V by 4 bases; bases with no gene match: 5. CDR3 length: 15 amino acids. The germline CDR1 and CDR2 sequences are WNHNN and SYGVQD (reference sequence).

V and J are TRBV6-1 and TRBJ1-3, with D hard to call. The V end lost 8 bases, the J end lost 3 bases, and 8 bases lay between the germline ends. This CDR3 region has 12 residues. The germline V gene encodes CDR1 MNHNS and CDR2 SASEGT. The CDR3 loop is CASWPFGNTIYF. The CDR3 DNA sequence: TGTGCCAGCTGGCCATTTGGAAACACCATATATTTT.

The V and J genes are TRBV5-1 and TRBJ2-7; 7 bases fit TRBD1. The length of the CDR3 is 13 residues. CDR1 is SGHRS, CDR2 YFSETQ, per germline. Losses at the gene ends were 2 bases for V and 2 bases for J; bases not matched to a gene: 1. CDR3 coding DNA: TGCGCCAGCAGCTTTACAGGGGCCTACGAGCAGTACTTC. The encoded protein is CASSFTGAYEQYF.

V and J are TRBV5-5 and TRBJ2-7; no reliable D call. Trimming took off 1 base at V and 2 bases at J, with 13 bases between the two ends. The germline gives CDR1 SGHKS, CDR2 YYEKEE (reference sequence). The CDR3 length is 15 residues. The chain's CDR3 is CASSLMQGFPYEQYF. The CDR3 DNA follows: TGTGCCAGCAGCTTGATGCAAGGTTTTCCCTACGAGCAGTACTTC.

This clone has just a few counts. The V call is TRBV5-8, the J call TRBJ2-5, with TRBD2 matching over 8 bases. The CDR3 is 16 residues long. After removal of 4 bases from V and 7 bases from J, the junction contained 15 bases not matched to a gene. Germline V gives CDR1 SGHTS, CDR2 YDEGEE. DNA for the CDR3: TGTGCCAGCAGCCGACCCCGTGCGGGGGGTCAGGGGACCCAGTACTTC. This sequence encodes CASSRPRAGGQGTQYF.

This clone was picked up a small number of times. The genes are TRBV29-1 and TRBJ1-3; D is undetermined. The length of the CDR3 is 12 residues. The germline V gene has CDR1 SQVTM and CDR2 ANQGSEA. Trimming took 6 bases from V and 4 from J, leaving 10 bases between them. The CDR3 here is CSVGLTGNTIYF. CDR3 nucleotides: TGCAGCGTCGGCCTGACCGGAAACACCATATATTTT. Supplemented by reference TRBV29-1 and TRBJ1-3, the full variable domain reads SAVISQKPSRDICQRGTSLTIQCQVDSQVTMMFWYRQQPGQSLTLIATANQGSEATYESGFVIDKFPISRPNLTFSTLTVSNMSPEDSSIYLCSVGLTGNTIYFGEGSWLTVV.

The gene calls are TRBV6-1 and TRBJ2-5; D possibly corresponds to TRBD1 (6 bases). V was cut by 1 base and J by 1 base, with 7 bases left in between. There are 14 residues in the CDR3. Germline loops: CDR1 MNHNS, CDR2 SASEGT. CDR3 protein: CASSEGTVQETQYF. In DNA form, the CDR3 reads TGTGCCAGCAGTGAAGGGACAGTCCAAGAGACCCAGTACTTC.

This chain uses TRBV7-2 with TRBJ2-3; no clear D. The CDR3 loop spans 16 amino acids. The V gene lost 2 bases and the J gene lost 8 bases, with 20 bases spanning the gap. CDR1 and CDR2 (germline): SGHTA, FQGNSA. CDR3 in amino acids: CASSLTRSGDLGTQYF. DNA of the CDR3: TGTGCCAGCAGCTTAACTCGGTCTGGCGACTTGGGTACGCAGTATTTT. The full variable domain, rest sourced from reference TRBV7-2 and TRBJ2-3, is GAGVSQSPSNKVTEKGKDVELRCDPISGHTALYWYRQSLGQGLEFLIYFQGNSAPDKSGLPSDRFSAERTGGSVSTLTIQRTQQEDSAVYLCASSLTRSGDLGTQYFGPGTRLTVL.

The chain recombines TRBV6-5 with TRBJ1-2; a possible D gene is TRBD1 (6 bases). CDR1 and CDR2 (germline): MNHEY, SVGAGI. With 5 bases removed from V and 5 bases from J, the gap between germline ends came to 9 bases. CDR3 size: 12 residues. For the CDR3, the DNA is TGTGCCAGCAGTCATGGACAGTATGGCTACACCTTC. It yields the protein CASSHGQYGYTF.